This T cell receptor (beta chain) was recorded in a study of blood T cells in healthy people across ages. Study observations and caveats: More naive CD4+ cells and higher diversity were found in long-lived than in aged donors.

Turning to this clonotype: Its matching antigen is unknown.

A J-beta primer mix and a sample-barcoded 5' primer were used in a second PCR of about 7 to 12 cycles. All samples yielded 3 million or more CDR3-containing paired-end reads. TCRdb reprocessed the 5' RACE reads with MiXCR, giving one entry per CDR3 protein. This table holds just over 1 million distinct CDR3 sequences, more than 35% found once. Researchers collected about 9.7 milliliters of peripheral blood from every single donor. This TCR was recovered from a woman aged 55 to 70 in good health. Input material: blood.

The DNA for the CDR3 is TGTGCCAGCAGTTCCCTCTCGGCGGGACCCCGTTGGACCGGGGAGCTGTTTTTT. Encoded protein: CASSSLSAGPRWTGELFF. V usage is TRBV6-5 and J usage is TRBJ2-2; TRBD2 is a possible D gene (6 bases). The V end lost 4 bases, the J end lost 5 bases, and 23 bases lay between the germline ends. CDR3 length: 18 residues. The germline gives CDR1 MNHEY, CDR2 SVGAGI.